These T cell receptor beta chains were read from a single sample in a study of T cell responses to AZD1222 COVID-19 vaccine. The data were produced by immunoSEQ multiplex PCR, yet TCRdb's version contains in-frame clones alone and is incomplete. The table records 95,000 to 120,000 clones, 70% to 90% of them present only once. This specimen was peripheral blood, taken 28 days after the second AZD1222 dose. These receptors all stem from an adult who received the AZD1222 COVID-19 vaccine. CDR3s include the opening cysteine and the closing phenylalanine or tryptophan. Each record gives: clone size, D gene, J gene, V gene, CDR3 DNA, CDR3 protein. The D gene is left open where the match is weak. Expanded clones are given a class, and other clones once, few, many or no size at all.

. | . | TRBJ2-7 | TRBV6-5 | TGTGCCAGCACGGTCTTCGACGAGCAGTACTTC | CASTVFDEQYF
. | . | TRBJ1-2 | TRBV29-1 | TGCAGCGTCCCAATCCTCGGGGCTAACTATGGCTACACCTTC | CSVPILGANYGYTF
. | TRBD2 | TRBJ2-3 | TRBV6-5 | TGTGCCAGCAGTCAGCGGGGCGATACGCAGTATTTT | CASSQRGDTQYF
. | . | TRBJ1-2 | TRBV24-1 | TGTGCCACCAGTGCTTTGGACAGCTATGGCTACACCTTC | CATSALDSYGYTF
. | . | TRBJ2-7 | TRBV7-2 | TGTGCCAGCAGCTTATCCGGGACGGAGTCCTACGAGCAGTACTTC | CASSLSGTESYEQYF
. | TRBD1 | TRBJ1-1 | TRBV5-4 | TGTGCCAGCAGCTTGGGACAGGGGCTGAACACTGAAGCTTTCTTT | CASSLGQGLNTEAFF
. | . | TRBJ1-1 | TRBV18 | TGTGCCAGCTCACCACCGGGACAAACTGAAGCTTTCTTT | CASSPPGQTEAFF
. | TRBD2 | TRBJ2-2 | TRBV7-2 | TGTGCCAGCAGCTTAGCTAGCGGGGGGCCAGCCGGGGAGCTGTTTTTT | CASSLASGGPAGELFF
. | . | TRBJ2-7 | TRBV3-1/TRBV3-2 | TGTGCCAGCAGCCAAGGTGGCTTAGGTGGAAGTTTC | CASSQGGLGGSF
. | . | TRBJ2-5 | TRBV6-6 | TGTGCCAGCAGTTACTCGGGCAGGCAAGAGACCCAGTACTTC | CASSYSGRQETQYF
. | . | TRBJ1-1 | TRBV6-5 | TGTGCCACTAAGAACAGGGAAGGCACTGAAGCTTTCTTT | CATKNREGTEAFF
. | TRBD2 | TRBJ2-3 | TRBV19 | TGTGCCAGTAGTATAGATTTCGGGGGGGCCCAAGATACGCAGTATTTT | CASSIDFGGAQDTQYF
. | . | TRBJ2-1 | TRBV6-5 | TGTGCCAGCAGTTACTCAGCGAGCTCCTACAATGAGCAGTTCTTC | CASSYSASSYNEQFF
few | . | TRBJ2-1 | TRBV7-3 | TGTGCCAGCAGCTTTGGGTCCCCTGGGAATGAGCAGTTCTTC | CASSFGSPGNEQFF
once | TRBD1 | TRBJ2-7 | TRBV18 | TGTGCCAGCTCACCACGTCAGGGGGCTAATTACGAGCAGTACTTC | CASSPRQGANYEQYF
. | . | TRBJ1-1 | TRBV2 | TGTGCCAACTCAGACCCCCGTGGGGGGATGAACACTGAAGCTTTCTTT | CANSDPRGGMNTEAFF